This T cell receptor beta chain was profiled in a study of shared clonotypes between healthy human individuals. Study results and limitations: Non-shared clonotypes had lower generation probabilities than clonotypes shared by all four sorted-subset donors.

As for this clone: The antigen remains undetermined.

Repertoires were generated with immunoSEQ multiplex PCR, while TCRdb's copy carries only in-frame clones and drops some. The sample gives around 1 million clones, over 75% of which show up once; approximately 1.5% is in the top ten. This TCR was recovered from a man between 18 and 35 years old in good health. The sequenced material came from memory CD4+ T cells sorted from blood. Subset of the sample: CD45RA-negative fraction.

DNA of the CDR3: TGTGCCAGCAGCGTAGAGGTAGGGGTTAGGGCCTACGAGCAGTACTTC. It yields the protein CASSVEVGVRAYEQYF. V is TRBV9 and J is TRBJ2-7, with a tentative D call TRBD1 (5 bases). Germline V gene data show CDR1 as SGDLS and CDR2 as YYNGEE. This CDR3 comprises 16 residues. V gave up 0 bases and J gave up 2 bases, with 15 bases separating them.